A selection of T cell receptor beta chains follows, all from one sample in a study of T cell repertoires in cytomegalovirus infection. Each CDR3 protein gets one entry after TCRdb re-called the reads with MiXCR. The sample lists 900,000 to 950,000 distinct CDR3 sequences; roughly 31% were seen once. No antigens are known for them. Sequencing was performed on cultured CD8+ T cells from PBMCs, taken from culture after CMV antigen stimulation. The origin of the receptors is a human donor in good health (CMV status not recorded). Some clones in this sample may be carry-over from other donors' samples. The conserved cysteine and the conserved F or W are not part of the CDR3 here. Each record gives: D gene, V gene, J gene, CDR3 protein. D genes are given only for firm matches.

D: .; V: TRBV27; J: TRBJ1-5; CDR3: ASSPSTGFSNQPQH
D: TRBD1; V: TRBV24-1; J: TRBJ2-2; CDR3: ATSDTGTGNTGELF
D: TRBD1; V: TRBV7-6; J: TRBJ1-1; CDR3: ASSLTGPLEAF
D: .; V: TRBV28; J: TRBJ2-7; CDR3: ASSYVGTALSYEQY
D: .; V: TRBV19; J: TRBJ2-1; CDR3: ASFLRPNEQF
D: .; V: TRBV6-1; J: TRBJ2-3; CDR3: ASRLYSPADTQY
D: .; V: TRBV6-1; J: TRBJ1-1; CDR3: ASLPDWGNTEAF
D: .; V: TRBV6-2/TRBV6-3; J: TRBJ1-5; CDR3: ASSLQVRGNQPQH
D: .; V: TRBV27; J: TRBJ1-5; CDR3: ASSLSSGPSAQH
D: TRBD1; V: TRBV7-6; J: TRBJ2-1; CDR3: ASSQGQGFDNEQF
D: TRBD2; V: TRBV7-4; J: TRBJ2-5; CDR3: ASSQSGGLETQY
D: TRBD2; V: TRBV28; J: TRBJ2-3; CDR3: ASSLSGDLGTDTQY
D: TRBD2; V: TRBV7-9; J: TRBJ2-7; CDR3: VSSGTSGPSYEQY
D: .; V: TRBV29-1; J: TRBJ2-1; CDR3: SVEAGQAYNEQF
D: TRBD2; V: TRBV7-2; J: TRBJ2-3; CDR3: ASTYSGGSTDTQY
D: .; V: TRBV4-3; J: TRBJ2-2; CDR3: ASSQSRGSWGLF
D: TRBD1; V: TRBV9; J: TRBJ2-2; CDR3: ASSVGRTGGKTGRELF
D: .; V: TRBV27; J: TRBJ1-1; CDR3: ASATDRMNTEAF
D: .; V: TRBV20-1; J: TRBJ2-7; CDR3: SARDRIQGGVYEQY
D: .; V: TRBV7-9; J: TRBJ1-5; CDR3: ASSITGSQPQH
D: .; V: TRBV27; J: TRBJ2-2; CDR3: ASTPTLGTTGELF
D: .; V: TRBV29-1; J: TRBJ2-7; CDR3: SVEAVGAEQY
D: .; V: TRBV12-3/TRBV12-4; J: TRBJ2-5; CDR3: ASRGDHQETQY
D: .; V: TRBV7-9; J: TRBJ1-5; CDR3: ASSDRGGFSNQPQH
D: TRBD1; V: TRBV2; J: TRBJ2-1; CDR3: ASQGAYNEQF
D: .; V: TRBV19; J: TRBJ1-1; CDR3: ATSGLEAF
D: TRBD1; V: TRBV20-1; J: TRBJ2-7; CDR3: SAPGDRGISYEQY